This T cell receptor (beta chain) was documented in a study of blood T cell repertoires in COVID-19. For the study at large: Samples taken during acute and convalescent COVID-19 were collected in the United States, Italy and Spain.

About this clone itself: Other nucleotide sequences from this sample produce the same CDR3.

In the source study's methods: Estimates of nucleated cell counts were drawn from the amplification of reference gene primers. Sequencing used immunoSEQ multiplex PCR; TCRdb keeps in-frame clones, though not all of them. The V and J calls and clone size were taken over from that table, and D and trimming were inferred from the DNA. The sample includes some 95,000 clones, 75% to 85% seen only once; the top ten take approximately 25%. CDR1 is MRHNA and CDR2 is SNTAGT in the germline V gene. The V and J ends lost 0 bases and 4 bases, in that order; junction bases with no gene match: 1. The CDR3 has 15 amino acids.

The source of this sequence is a man aged 70-80 years with acute or convalescent COVID-19. Sequencing input: peripheral blood. This rearrangement joins TRBV6-4 to TRBJ2-3, with TRBD2 matching 10 bases. The CDR3 bases are TGTGCCAGCAGTGACTCAGCGGGAGGGCCAGATACGCAGTATTTT. This gives the protein CASSDSAGGPDTQYF.